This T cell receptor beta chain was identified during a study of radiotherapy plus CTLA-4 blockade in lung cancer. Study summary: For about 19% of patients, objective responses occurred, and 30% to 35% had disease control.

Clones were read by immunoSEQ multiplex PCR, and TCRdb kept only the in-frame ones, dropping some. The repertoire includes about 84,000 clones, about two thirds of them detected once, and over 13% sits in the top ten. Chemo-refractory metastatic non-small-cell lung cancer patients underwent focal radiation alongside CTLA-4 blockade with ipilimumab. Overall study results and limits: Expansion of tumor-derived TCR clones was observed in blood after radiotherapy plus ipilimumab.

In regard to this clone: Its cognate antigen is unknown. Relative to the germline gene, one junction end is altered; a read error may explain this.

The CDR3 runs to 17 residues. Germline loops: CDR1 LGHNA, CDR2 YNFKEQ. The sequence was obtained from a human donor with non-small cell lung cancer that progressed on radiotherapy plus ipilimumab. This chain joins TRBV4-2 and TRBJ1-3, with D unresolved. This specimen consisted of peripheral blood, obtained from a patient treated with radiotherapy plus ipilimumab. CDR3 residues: CASSQGTIGSSGSTIYF. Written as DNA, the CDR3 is TGTGCCAGCAGCCAAGGAACTATAGGCAGCTCTGGAAGCACCATATATTTT.